The 15 T cell receptor beta chains below all came from one sample that was sequenced in a study of T-cell memory formation after mild COVID-19. TCRdb re-called the 5' RACE reads with MiXCR, one entry per CDR3 protein. In the table there are fewer than 350,000 distinct CDR3 sequences, around 17% of which are singletons. The specimen was PBMCs or a T cell subset sorted from them (not recorded which). Receptors were obtained from a man between 18 and 35 years old who had mild COVID-19 (a few samples of this study predate the infection). Cell type and time point are not known.

This clonotype was seen only a few times. The V call is TRBV7-8, the J call TRBJ2-2; 12 nucleotides align to TRBD2. Germline V CDR1 and CDR2: SGHVS, FQNEAQ. CDR3 length equals 17 residues. Trimming at V came to 4 bases and at J to 7 bases, leaving 10 bases not matched to a gene. CDR3 sequence: CASSSRLAGDLSGELFF. CDR3 DNA sequence: TGTGCCAGCAGCTCACGACTAGCGGGGGATTTAAGCGGGGAGCTGTTTTTT.

This clonotype occurred a few times. The rearrangement joins TRBV6-1 to TRBJ2-5; 10 bases match TRBD2. Trimming cost V 8 bases and J 4 bases; bases outside gene matches: 4. CDR3 length: 13 amino acids. Germline-derived CDR1 and CDR2 are MNHNS and SASEGT. CDR3 nucleotides: TGTGCCAGCGGCCTAGCGGGGGCAGAGACCCAGTACTTC. The encoded protein is CASGLAGAETQYF.

In this sample, this clonotype turned up once. J is TRBJ1-2 and V is TRBV24-1, with D tentatively TRBD1 (5 bases). Germline CDR1 and CDR2: KGHDR and SFDVKD. The CDR3 runs to 13 residues. Trimming pared 6 bases from V and 4 bases from J, leaving 11 bases between. The CDR3, as DNA: TGTGCCACCAGTCGAGGGGTTGGCTATGGCTACACCTTC. It yields the protein CATSRGVGYGYTF.

V gene TRBV6-5 combines with J gene TRBJ2-3; TRBD2 agrees at 7 bases. The V gene end was trimmed by 6 bases and the J gene end by 1 base; junction bases not matched to a gene: 4. The germline V gene encodes CDR1 MNHEY and CDR2 SVGAGI. The CDR3 loop spans 14 amino acids. CDR3 nucleotide sequence: TGTGCCAGCAGGATTGGGGGGGGCACAGATACGCAGTATTTT. It specifies CASRIGGGTDTQYF.

This clonotype has more than one count but fewer than ten. This chain uses TRBV5-6 with TRBJ2-7; TRBD2 might be the D (5 bases). The CDR3 runs 14 residues. Trimming shortened V by 2 bases and J by 1 base, and 10 bases separated the two germline ends. CDR1 SGHDT and CDR2 YYEEEE come from the germline V gene. The DNA of the CDR3 is TGTGCCAGCAGCTTCTCGACTAATTCCTACGAGCAGTACGTC. Its protein product is CASSFSTNSYEQYV.

This clonotype was seen at least ten times. V is TRBV29-1 and J is TRBJ2-7, with D maybe TRBD1 (6 bases). The CDR3 is made up of 13 amino acids. CDR1 is SQVTM and CDR2 is ANQGSEA in the germline V gene. Between the trimmed V and J ends, which lost 6 bases and 2 bases, there was a span of 14 bases. CDR3 sequence (DNA): TGCAGCGTACCGACAGGTCAGACCTACGAGCAGTACGTC. Translating gives CSVPTGQTYEQYV.

This clonotype was observed at least ten times. The chain couples TRBV7-9 to TRBJ2-3; D possibly corresponds to TRBD2 (6 bases). The CDR3 has 15 residues. V lost 5 bases, J lost 4 bases, and 16 bases lay in between. The V gene's germline CDR1 is SEHNR and CDR2 FQNEAQ (reference sequence). Here the CDR3 DNA reads TGTGCCAGCAGCCCCCGGGACTCGGACGCAGATACGCAGTATTTT. Encoded protein: CASSPRDSDADTQYF.

This clonotype turned up a few times. The rearrangement links TRBV10-3 to TRBJ1-1; 8 nucleotides agree with TRBD1. The germline V gene encodes CDR1 ENHRY and CDR2 SYGVKD. The CDR3 is 14 amino acids. Losses at the gene ends were 6 bases for V and 1 base for J; bases not matched to a gene: 4. The CDR3 coding sequence is TGTGCCATCAGCTCCGGGACAGGGAACACTGAAGCTTTCTTT. Its protein is CAISSGTGNTEAFF.

The chain joins TRBV4-1 to TRBJ1-1; D possibly corresponds to TRBD1 (6 bases). The CDR3 is 17 residues long. V was shortened by 4 bases and J by 0 bases, with 18 bases between the two germline ends. Germline lookup yields CDR1 MGHRA and CDR2 YSYEKL. The CDR3 DNA sequence: TGCGCCAGCAGCCCACAGGGAGCGGGGATAATGAACACTGAAGCTTTCTTT. This codes for CASSPQGAGIMNTEAFF.

This clonotype was seen a few times. The chain combines TRBV5-1 with TRBJ2-7; TRBD1 might be the D (5 bases). This CDR3 contains 14 residues. Germline lookup yields CDR1 SGHRS and CDR2 YFSETQ. V was shortened by 3 bases and J by 0 bases, with 10 bases between the two germline ends. CDR3 nucleotides: TGCGCCAGCAGCTCGGACATAAACTCCTACGAGCAGTACTTC. Encoded protein: CASSSDINSYEQYF.

V and J are TRBV20-1 and TRBJ2-3; D perhaps matches TRBD1 (5 bases). Trimming removed 6 bases at V and 1 base at J, with 14 bases between. Germline V lookup: CDR1 DFQATT, CDR2 SNEGSKA (reference sequence). There are 14 residues in the CDR3. The CDR3 coding sequence is TGCAGTGCCGACAGCATCACCCGCACAGATACGCAGTATTTT. This codes for CSADSITRTDTQYF.

About this clonotype: One end of the junction fails to match germline, which may point to a read error. The chain couples TRBV6-5 to TRBJ2-7; D might be TRBD2 (6 bases). Germline V gene lookup returns CDR1 MNHEY and CDR2 SVGAGI. The CDR3 length is 12 residues. CDR3 loop: CASSPRPGSWEF. CDR3 nucleotides: TGTGCCAGCAGCCCACGTCCCGGGAGTTGGGAATTC.

This clonotype was recorded once. V usage is TRBV30 and J usage is TRBJ2-1; D not resolved. V was cut by 0 bases and J by 10 bases, with 10 bases left in between. Germline V CDR1 and CDR2: GTSNPN, SVGIG (reference sequence). This CDR3 region has 12 residues. The CDR3, as DNA: TGTGCCTGGAGTGTACGAGGACCGGAGCAGTTCTTC. Translating it yields CAWSVRGPEQFF.

CDR3 coding DNA: TGTGCCACCTCAGGGGTCACAGATACGCAGTATTTT. It specifies CATSGVTDTQYF. The chain is built from TRBV12-3 or TRBV12-4 and TRBJ2-3; TRBD1 might be the D (6 bases). CDR3 length equals 12 residues. V lost 10 bases and J 2 bases, leaving 10 bases between the germline ends.

This clonotype was counted at least ten times. The gene calls are TRBV19 and TRBJ2-7; D remains ambiguous. The V end was cut by 2 bases, the J end by 6 bases, with 17 bases between. The CDR3 covers 15 residues. Germline V gene data show CDR1 as LNHDA and CDR2 as SQIVND (reference sequence). The CDR3, as DNA: TGTGCCAGTAGTATACCCAGGCCGCTAAAGTGCGAGCAGTACGTC. It codes for CASSIPRPLKCEQYV.